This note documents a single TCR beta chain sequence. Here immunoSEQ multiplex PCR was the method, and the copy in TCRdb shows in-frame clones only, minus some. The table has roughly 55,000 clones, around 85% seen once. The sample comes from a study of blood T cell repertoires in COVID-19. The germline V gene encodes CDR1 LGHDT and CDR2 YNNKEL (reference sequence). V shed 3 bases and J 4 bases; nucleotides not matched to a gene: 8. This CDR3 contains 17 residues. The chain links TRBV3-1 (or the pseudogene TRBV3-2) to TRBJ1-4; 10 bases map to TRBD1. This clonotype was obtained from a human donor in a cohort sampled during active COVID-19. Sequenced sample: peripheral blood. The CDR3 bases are TGTGCCAGCAGCCAGTTGACAGGGGGCTATGGTAATGAAAAACTGTTTTTT. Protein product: CASSQLTGGYGNEKLFF.